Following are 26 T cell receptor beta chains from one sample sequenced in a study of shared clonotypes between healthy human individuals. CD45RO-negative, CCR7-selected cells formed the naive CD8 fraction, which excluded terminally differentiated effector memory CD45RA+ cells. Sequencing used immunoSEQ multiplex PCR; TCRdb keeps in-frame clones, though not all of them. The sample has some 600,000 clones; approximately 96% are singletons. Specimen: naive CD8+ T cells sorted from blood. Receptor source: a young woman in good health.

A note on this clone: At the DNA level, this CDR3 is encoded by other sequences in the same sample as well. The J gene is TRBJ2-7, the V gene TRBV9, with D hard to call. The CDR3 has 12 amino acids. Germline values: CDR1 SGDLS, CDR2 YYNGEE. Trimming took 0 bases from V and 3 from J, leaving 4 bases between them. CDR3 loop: CASSVDGYEQYF. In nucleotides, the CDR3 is TGTGCCAGCAGCGTAGATGGCTACGAGCAGTACTTC.

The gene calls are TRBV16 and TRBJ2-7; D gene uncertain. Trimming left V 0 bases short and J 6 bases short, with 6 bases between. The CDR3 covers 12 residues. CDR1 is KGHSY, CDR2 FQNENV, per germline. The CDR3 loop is CASSQSMAEQYF. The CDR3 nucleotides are TGTGCCAGCAGCCAATCGATGGCCGAGCAGTACTTC.

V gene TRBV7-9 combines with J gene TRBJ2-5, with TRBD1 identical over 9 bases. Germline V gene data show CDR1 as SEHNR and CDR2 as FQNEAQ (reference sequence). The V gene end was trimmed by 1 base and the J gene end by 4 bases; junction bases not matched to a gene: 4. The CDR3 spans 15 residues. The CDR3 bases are TGTGCCAGCAGCTTAGTGGGACAGGGACGAGAGACCCAGTACTTC. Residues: CASSLVGQGRETQYF.

In DNA form, the CDR3 reads TGTGCCAGCAGCTTCACTACAGGAGAGACTGAGCAGTTCTTC. Residues: CASSFTTGETEQFF. V and J are TRBV13 and TRBJ2-1; the D gene is possibly TRBD1 (5 bases). V was shortened by 3 bases and J by 9 bases, with 15 bases between the two germline ends. This CDR3 region has 14 residues. Germline CDR1 is PRHDT and CDR2 is FYEKMQ (reference sequence).

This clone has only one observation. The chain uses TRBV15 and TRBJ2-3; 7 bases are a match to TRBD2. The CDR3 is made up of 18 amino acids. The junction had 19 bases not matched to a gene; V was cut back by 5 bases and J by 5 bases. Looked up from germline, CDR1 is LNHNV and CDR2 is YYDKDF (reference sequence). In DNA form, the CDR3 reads TGTGCCACCAGCTCCCCTGGAAGCGGGATGACTCTAAAAGATACGCAGTATTTT. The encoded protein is CATSSPGSGMTLKDTQYF.

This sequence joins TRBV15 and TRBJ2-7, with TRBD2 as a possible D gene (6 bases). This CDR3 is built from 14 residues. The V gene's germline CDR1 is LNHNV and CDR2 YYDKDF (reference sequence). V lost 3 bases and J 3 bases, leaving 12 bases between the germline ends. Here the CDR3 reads CATSRTGANYEQYF. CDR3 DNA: TGTGCCACCAGCAGGACGGGAGCTAACTACGAGCAGTACTTC.

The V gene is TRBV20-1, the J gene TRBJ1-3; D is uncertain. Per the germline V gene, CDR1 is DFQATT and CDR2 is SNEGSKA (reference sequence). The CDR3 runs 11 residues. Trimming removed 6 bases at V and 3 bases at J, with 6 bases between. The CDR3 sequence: CSAVSGNTIYF. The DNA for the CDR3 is TGCAGTGCAGTTAGTGGAAACACCATATATTTT.

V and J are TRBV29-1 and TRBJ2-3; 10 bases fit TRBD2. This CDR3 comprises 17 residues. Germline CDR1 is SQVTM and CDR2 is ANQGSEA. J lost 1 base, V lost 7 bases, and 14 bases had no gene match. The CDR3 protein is CSGTGTSEKGGTDTQYF. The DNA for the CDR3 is TGCAGCGGAACCGGGACTAGCGAAAAAGGGGGCACAGATACGCAGTATTTT.

CDR3 DNA sequence: TGTGCCAGTAGTTATTCAGGGCCTAACACTGAAGCTTTCTTT. It yields the protein CASSYSGPNTEAFF. The chain uses TRBV19 and TRBJ1-1; possible D gene TRBD1, 5 bases. In germline, CDR1 is LNHDA, CDR2 SQIVND (reference sequence). This CDR3 is built from 14 residues. V was trimmed by 5 bases and J by 2 bases, leaving 12 bases between them. Full variable domain (rest looked up from reference TRBV19 and TRBJ1-1): DGGITQSPKYLFRKEGQNVTLSCEQNLNHDAMYWYRQDPGQGLRLIYYSQIVNDFQKGDIAEGYSVSREKKESFPLTVTSAQKNPTAFYLCASSYSGPNTEAFFGQGTRLTVV.

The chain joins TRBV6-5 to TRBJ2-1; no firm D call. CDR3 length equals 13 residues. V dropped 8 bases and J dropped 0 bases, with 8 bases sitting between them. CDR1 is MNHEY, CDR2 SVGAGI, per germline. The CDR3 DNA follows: TGTGCCAGCCAGAGTGCCTCCTACAATGAGCAGTTCTTC. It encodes CASQSASYNEQFF.

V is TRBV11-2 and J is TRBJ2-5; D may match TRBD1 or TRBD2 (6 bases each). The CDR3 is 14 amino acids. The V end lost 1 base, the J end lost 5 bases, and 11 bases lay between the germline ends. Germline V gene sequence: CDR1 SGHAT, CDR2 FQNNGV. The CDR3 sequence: CASSLVGGWETQYF. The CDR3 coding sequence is TGTGCCAGCAGCTTAGTCGGGGGCTGGGAGACCCAGTACTTC.

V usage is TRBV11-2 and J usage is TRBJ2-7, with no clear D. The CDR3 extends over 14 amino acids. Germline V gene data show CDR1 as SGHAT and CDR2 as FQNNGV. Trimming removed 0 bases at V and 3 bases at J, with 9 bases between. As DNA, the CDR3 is TGTGCCAGCAGCTTAGATGCCTGGGACTACGAGCAGTACTTC. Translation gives CASSLDAWDYEQYF.

The CDR3 region is CATLQGGNEAFF. The DNA of the CDR3 is TGCGCCACCCTACAGGGTGGAAATGAAGCTTTCTTT. The rearrangement links TRBV10-2 to TRBJ1-1; D perhaps matches TRBD1 (6 bases). CDR1 and CDR2 (germline): WSHSY, SAAADI. This CDR3 comprises 12 residues. Trimming took off 10 bases at V and 7 bases at J, with 16 bases between the two ends.

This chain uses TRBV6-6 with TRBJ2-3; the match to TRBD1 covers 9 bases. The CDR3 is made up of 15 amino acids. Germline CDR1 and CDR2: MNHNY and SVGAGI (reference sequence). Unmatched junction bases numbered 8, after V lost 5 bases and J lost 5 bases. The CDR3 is CASSHLDRGGDTQYF. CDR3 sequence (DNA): TGTGCCAGCAGTCATTTGGACAGGGGAGGAGATACGCAGTATTTT.

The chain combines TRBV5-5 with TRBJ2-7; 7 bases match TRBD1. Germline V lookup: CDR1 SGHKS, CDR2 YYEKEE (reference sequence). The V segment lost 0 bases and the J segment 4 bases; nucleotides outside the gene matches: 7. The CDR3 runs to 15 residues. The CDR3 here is CASSLEGTAYYEQYF. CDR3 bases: TGTGCCAGCAGCTTGGAAGGGACAGCTTATTACGAGCAGTACTTC.

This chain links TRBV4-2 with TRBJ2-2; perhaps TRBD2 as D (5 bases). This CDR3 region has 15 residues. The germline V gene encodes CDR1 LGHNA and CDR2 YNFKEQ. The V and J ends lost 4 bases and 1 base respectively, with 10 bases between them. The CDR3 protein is CASSPQSGNTGELFF. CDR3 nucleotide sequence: TGTGCCAGCAGCCCCCAGAGCGGGAACACCGGGGAGCTGTTTTTT.

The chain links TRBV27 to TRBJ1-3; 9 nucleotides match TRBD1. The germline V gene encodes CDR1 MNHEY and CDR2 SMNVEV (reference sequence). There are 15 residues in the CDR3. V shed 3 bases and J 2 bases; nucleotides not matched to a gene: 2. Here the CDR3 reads CASSLGQGTGNTIYF. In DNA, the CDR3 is TGTGCCAGCAGTTTGGGACAGGGTACTGGAAACACCATATATTTT.

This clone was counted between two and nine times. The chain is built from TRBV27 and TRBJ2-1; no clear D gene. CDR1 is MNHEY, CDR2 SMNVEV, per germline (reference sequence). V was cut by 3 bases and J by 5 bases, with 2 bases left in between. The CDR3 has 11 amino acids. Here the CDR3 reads CASSFNNEQFF. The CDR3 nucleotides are TGTGCCAGCAGTTTTAACAATGAGCAGTTCTTC.

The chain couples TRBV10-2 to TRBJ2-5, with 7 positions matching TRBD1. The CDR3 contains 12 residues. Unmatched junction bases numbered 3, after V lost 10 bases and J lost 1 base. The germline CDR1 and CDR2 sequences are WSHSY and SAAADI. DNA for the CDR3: TGCGCCACCAGGACAGGCCAAGAGACCCAGTACTTC. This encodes CATRTGQETQYF.

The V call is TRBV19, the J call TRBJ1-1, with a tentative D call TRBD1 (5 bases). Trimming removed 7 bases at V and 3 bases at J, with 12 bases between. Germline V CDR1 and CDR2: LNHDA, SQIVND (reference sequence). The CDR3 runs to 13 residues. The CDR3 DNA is TGTGCCAGTAAACGGGGGGAACACACTGAAGCTTTCTTT. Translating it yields CASKRGEHTEAFF.

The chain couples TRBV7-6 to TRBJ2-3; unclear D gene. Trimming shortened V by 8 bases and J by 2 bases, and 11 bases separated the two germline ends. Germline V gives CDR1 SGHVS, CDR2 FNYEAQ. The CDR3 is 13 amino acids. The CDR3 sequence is CASSALVTDTQYF. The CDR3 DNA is TGTGCCAGCTCCGCCTTGGTCACAGATACGCAGTATTTT.

The CDR3 nucleotides read TGTGCCAGCAGTTACGTAGGGTATGGCTACACCTTC. Residues: CASSYVGYGYTF. J is TRBJ1-2 and V is TRBV28; no firm D call. Germline CDR1 is MDHEN and CDR2 is SYDVKM. The CDR3 covers 12 residues. The V end was cut by 4 bases, the J end by 5 bases, with 8 bases between.

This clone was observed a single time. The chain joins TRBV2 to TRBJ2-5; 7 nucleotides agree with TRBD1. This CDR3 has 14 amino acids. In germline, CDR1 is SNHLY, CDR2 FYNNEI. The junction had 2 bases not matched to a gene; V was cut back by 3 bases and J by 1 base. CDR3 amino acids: CASSDRGFQETQYF. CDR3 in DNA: TGTGCCAGCAGTGACAGGGGGTTCCAAGAGACCCAGTACTTC.

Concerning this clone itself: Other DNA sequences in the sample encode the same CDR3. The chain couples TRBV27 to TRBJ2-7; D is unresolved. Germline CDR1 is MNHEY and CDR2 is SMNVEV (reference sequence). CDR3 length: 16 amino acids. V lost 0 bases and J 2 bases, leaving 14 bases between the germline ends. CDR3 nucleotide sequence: TGTGCCAGCAGTTTATCGGCAGGAACCGACACCTACGAGCAGTACTTC. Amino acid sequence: CASSLSAGTDTYEQYF.

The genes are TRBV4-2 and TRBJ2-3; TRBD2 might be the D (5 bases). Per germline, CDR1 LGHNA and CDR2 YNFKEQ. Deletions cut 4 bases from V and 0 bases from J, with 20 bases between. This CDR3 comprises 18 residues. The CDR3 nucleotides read TGTGCCAGCAGCCTTGAACATTTTGACCGGGGTAGCACAGATACGCAGTATTTT. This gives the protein CASSLEHFDRGSTDTQYF.

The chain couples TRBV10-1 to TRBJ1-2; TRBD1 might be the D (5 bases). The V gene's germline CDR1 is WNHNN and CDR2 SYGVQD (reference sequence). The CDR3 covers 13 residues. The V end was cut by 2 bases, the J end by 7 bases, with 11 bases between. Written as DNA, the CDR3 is TGCGCCAGCAGTGAGGATAGGGGAGGTGGCTACACCTTC. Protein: CASSEDRGGGYTF.